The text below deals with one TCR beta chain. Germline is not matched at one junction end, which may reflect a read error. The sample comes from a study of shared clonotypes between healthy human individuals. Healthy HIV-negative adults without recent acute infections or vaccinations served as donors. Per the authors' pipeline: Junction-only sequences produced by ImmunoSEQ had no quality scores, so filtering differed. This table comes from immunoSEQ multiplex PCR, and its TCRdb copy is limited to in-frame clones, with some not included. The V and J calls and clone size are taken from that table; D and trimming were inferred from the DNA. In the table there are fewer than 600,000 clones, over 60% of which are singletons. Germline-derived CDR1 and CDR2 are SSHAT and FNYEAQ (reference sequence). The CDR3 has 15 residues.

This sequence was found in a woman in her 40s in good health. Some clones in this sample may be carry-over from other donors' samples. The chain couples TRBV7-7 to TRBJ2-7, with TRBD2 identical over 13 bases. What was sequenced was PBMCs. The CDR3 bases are TGTGCTAGCAGCCCCGGGACTAGCGGGAACTACGAGCAGTACTTC. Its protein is CASSPGTSGNYEQYF.